This T cell receptor beta chain was obtained from a study of cytomegalovirus exposure and HLA in healthy donors. Broader study findings: Later work showed greater clonal expansion in HLA-associated TCR beta chains than in equally common others.

Amplification used 60 Vbeta primers and 13 Jbeta primers. The repertoire was sequenced with immunoSEQ multiplex PCR; TCRdb's copy has only in-frame clones and lacks some. This sample yields over 150,000 clones, of which around 80% are seen a single time; around 5% belongs to the top ten. On this clone itself: Its antigen remains unidentified. Its ends do not fully match the called genes, so a read error is possible.

The CDR3 runs 13 residues. Germline CDR1 and CDR2: SEHNR and FQNEAQ (reference sequence). The receptor's source is a young man in good health and CMV-seronegative. The chain couples TRBV7-9 to TRBJ1-1; 7 nucleotides match TRBD1. The sequenced material came from PBMCs. The CDR3 DNA sequence: TGTTCCAGCCCCAGGGGGGATTCGACTGAAGCTTTCTTT. Translation gives CSSPRGDSTEAFF.